This TCR beta chain was obtained from a study of vaccination and CD4 T cells after COVID-19. Regarding treatment: roughly ten-day PBMC culture with coronavirus spike peptide pools or control peptides (ViraFEST assay). ViraFEST used peptide pools to expand antigen-specific T cells and subsequently sequenced their TCRs. An Oncomine TCR Beta short-read assay was used to sequence the DNA from cultured CD4+ T cells. TCRdb re-analysed the PCR reads in MiXCR, keeping a single row per CDR3 protein. The table records around 12,000 distinct CDR3 sequences, 41% of them present only once. In germline, CDR1 is MNHEY, CDR2 SMNVEV (reference sequence). V lost 5 bases, J lost 7 bases, and 8 bases stayed unmatched. The CDR3 contains 14 residues. This clonotype was detected only a few times. Its antigen remains unidentified.

The TCR originated in a human donor who had recovered from COVID-19. The V and J genes are TRBV27 and TRBJ2-7; the match to TRBD2 covers 10 bases. The sequencing here drew on CD4+ T cells from blood, cultured in vitro, taken after SARS-CoV-2 vaccination. The CDR3 DNA reads TGTGCCAGCAGTCCATTGTTAGCGGGAGGTGAGCAGTACTTC. This encodes CASSPLLAGGEQYF.